The rows below give T cell receptor beta chains drawn from one sample of a study of blood T cells in healthy people across ages. Each CDR3 protein gets one entry after TCRdb re-called the 5' RACE reads with MiXCR. The table has 920,000 or so distinct CDR3 sequences, less than 50% seen once; the top ten hold approximately 20%. Sequenced sample: blood. The receptors originated from a woman in her sixties or seventies in good health. The CDR3 runs from the conserved cysteine through the conserved F or W. The D gene is left open where the match is weak. Some rows mark clone size as missing; the rest say once, few, many or name a class of expanded clone.

abundance: .; j_gene: TRBJ2-4; d_gene: .; len: 14; v_gene: TRBV7-9; CDR3aa: CASSADRGVNIQYF; CDR3nt: TGTGCCAGCAGCGCAGACAGAGGAGTGAACATTCAGTACTTC
abundance: few; j_gene: TRBJ2-7; d_gene: .; len: 15; v_gene: TRBV20-1; CDR3aa: CSARDNLAPTYEQYF; CDR3nt: TGCAGTGCTAGAGATAACCTAGCGCCCACCTACGAGCAGTACTTC
abundance: few; j_gene: TRBJ2-7; d_gene: TRBD1; len: 15; v_gene: TRBV6-1; CDR3aa: CASRRPGQGANEQYF; CDR3nt: TGTGCCAGCAGAAGACCGGGACAGGGGGCGAATGAGCAGTACTTC
abundance: .; j_gene: TRBJ2-5; d_gene: .; len: 15; v_gene: TRBV14; CDR3aa: CASSPSIGPPETQYF; CDR3nt: TGTGCCAGCAGCCCATCAATTGGGCCCCCAGAGACCCAGTACTTC
abundance: .; j_gene: TRBJ2-7; d_gene: .; len: 13; v_gene: TRBV4-1; CDR3aa: CASSPTSAYEQYF; CDR3nt: TGCGCCAGCAGCCCCACGTCCGCCTACGAGCAGTACTTC
abundance: few; j_gene: TRBJ2-7; d_gene: .; len: 12; v_gene: TRBV5-1; CDR3aa: CASSSQVHEQYF; CDR3nt: TGCGCCAGCAGCTCACAGGTCCACGAGCAGTACTTC
abundance: once; j_gene: TRBJ2-1; d_gene: .; len: 14; v_gene: TRBV7-9; CDR3aa: CASSLPSVSNEQFF; CDR3nt: TGTGCCAGCAGCTTACCTTCCGTTTCCAATGAGCAGTTCTTC
abundance: .; j_gene: TRBJ2-5; d_gene: TRBD1; len: 17; v_gene: TRBV4-2; CDR3aa: CASAPTAGTGGRGEQYF; CDR3nt: TGTGCCAGCGCACCTACAGCTGGGACAGGGGGTCGAGGTGAGCAGTACTTC
abundance: few; j_gene: TRBJ2-1; d_gene: .; len: 15; v_gene: TRBV13; CDR3aa: CASSFPSDSYNEQFF; CDR3nt: TGTGCCAGCAGCTTCCCTAGCGACTCCTACAATGAGCAGTTCTTC
abundance: .; j_gene: TRBJ2-3; d_gene: .; len: 17; v_gene: TRBV12-3/TRBV12-4; CDR3aa: CASRKSTGRAEADTQYF; CDR3nt: TGTGCCAGCAGGAAATCAACGGGACGAGCGGAAGCAGATACGCAGTATTTT
abundance: many; j_gene: TRBJ2-5; d_gene: .; len: 14; v_gene: TRBV15; CDR3aa: CATSRSRDGETQYF; CDR3nt: TGTGCCACCAGCAGGTCGAGGGATGGGGAGACCCAGTACTTC
abundance: .; j_gene: TRBJ2-1; d_gene: TRBD2; len: 17; v_gene: TRBV20-1; CDR3aa: CSAPRAGGGPWVNEQFF; CDR3nt: TGCAGTGCCCCCCGGGCTGGGGGAGGGCCATGGGTGAATGAGCAGTTCTTC
abundance: .; j_gene: TRBJ2-1; d_gene: .; len: 17; v_gene: TRBV11-2; CDR3aa: CASSLVGRGAAYNEQFF; CDR3nt: TGTGCCAGCAGCTTAGTTGGCAGGGGGGCCGCCTACAATGAGCAGTTCTTC
abundance: .; j_gene: TRBJ1-2; d_gene: .; len: 14; v_gene: TRBV5-1; CDR3aa: CASSLSSQGYGYTF; CDR3nt: TGCGCCAGCAGCTTGTCTTCTCAGGGCTATGGCTACACCTTC
abundance: .; j_gene: TRBJ1-2; d_gene: .; len: 13; v_gene: TRBV2; CDR3aa: CASSDPGVRGYTF; CDR3nt: TGTGCCAGCAGCGACCCCGGGGTGAGGGGCTACACCTTC
abundance: .; j_gene: TRBJ2-3; d_gene: TRBD2; len: 14; v_gene: TRBV27; CDR3aa: CASNPAGAIDTQYF; CDR3nt: TGTGCCAGCAACCCAGCGGGAGCCATAGATACGCAGTATTTT
abundance: .; j_gene: TRBJ1-6; d_gene: .; len: 12; v_gene: TRBV27; CDR3aa: CASRPWGSPLHF; CDR3nt: TGTGCCAGCCGGCCCTGGGGTTCACCCCTCCACTTT
abundance: .; j_gene: TRBJ2-7; d_gene: .; len: 14; v_gene: TRBV5-4; CDR3aa: CASSLGSDNYEQYF; CDR3nt: TGTGCCAGCAGCTTGGGCTCAGATAACTACGAGCAGTACTTC
abundance: .; j_gene: TRBJ2-7; d_gene: TRBD2; len: 15; v_gene: TRBV28; CDR3aa: CASILDREAPYEQYF; CDR3nt: TGTGCCAGCATCCTTGACCGGGAGGCCCCCTACGAGCAGTACTTC
abundance: few; j_gene: TRBJ2-1; d_gene: .; len: 13; v_gene: TRBV27; CDR3aa: CASSSVIGNEQFF; CDR3nt: TGTGCCAGCAGTTCTGTGATTGGCAATGAGCAGTTCTTC
abundance: .; j_gene: TRBJ2-3; d_gene: TRBD2; len: 20; v_gene: TRBV3-1; CDR3aa: CASSPSPEWTSGIVTDTQYF; CDR3nt: TGTGCCAGCAGCCCCAGCCCGGAGTGGACTAGCGGGATAGTAACAGATACGCAGTATTTT
abundance: few; j_gene: TRBJ2-7; d_gene: .; len: 15; v_gene: TRBV20-1; CDR3aa: CSARDLGQAGYEQYF; CDR3nt: TGCAGTGCTAGAGATCTCGGGCAGGCCGGTTACGAGCAGTACTTC
abundance: few; j_gene: TRBJ2-3; d_gene: .; len: 15; v_gene: TRBV28; CDR3aa: CASSSSGTSTDTQYF; CDR3nt: TGTGCCAGCAGTTCCTCCGGGACTAGCACAGATACGCAGTATTTT